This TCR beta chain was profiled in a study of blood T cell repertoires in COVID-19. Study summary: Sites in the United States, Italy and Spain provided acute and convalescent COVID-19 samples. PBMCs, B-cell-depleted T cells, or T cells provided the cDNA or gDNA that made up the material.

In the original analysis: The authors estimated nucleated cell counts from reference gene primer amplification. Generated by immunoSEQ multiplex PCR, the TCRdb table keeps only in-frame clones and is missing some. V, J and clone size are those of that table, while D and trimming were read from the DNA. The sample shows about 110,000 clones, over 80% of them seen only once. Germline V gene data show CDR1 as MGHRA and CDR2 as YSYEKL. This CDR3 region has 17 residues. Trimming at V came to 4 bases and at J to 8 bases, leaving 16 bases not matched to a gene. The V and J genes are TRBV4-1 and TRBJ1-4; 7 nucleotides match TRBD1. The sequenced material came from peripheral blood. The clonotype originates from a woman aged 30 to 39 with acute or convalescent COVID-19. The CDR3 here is CASSPQDRDPGGEKLFF. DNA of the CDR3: TGCGCCAGCAGCCCCCAAGACAGGGACCCAGGTGGAGAAAAACTGTTTTTT.